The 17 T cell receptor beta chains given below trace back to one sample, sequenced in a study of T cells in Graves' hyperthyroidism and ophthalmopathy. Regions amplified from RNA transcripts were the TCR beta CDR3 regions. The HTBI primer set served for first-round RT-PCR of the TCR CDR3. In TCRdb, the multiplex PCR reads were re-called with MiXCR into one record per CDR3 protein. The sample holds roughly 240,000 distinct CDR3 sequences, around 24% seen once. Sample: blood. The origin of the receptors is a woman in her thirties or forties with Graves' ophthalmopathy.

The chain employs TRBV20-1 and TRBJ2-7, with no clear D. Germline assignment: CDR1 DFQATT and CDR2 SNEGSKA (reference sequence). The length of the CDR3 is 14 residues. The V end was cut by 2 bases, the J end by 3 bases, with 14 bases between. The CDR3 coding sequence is TGCAGTGCTAGAAGAGGACGGGCACGCTACGAGCAGTACTTC. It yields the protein CSARRGRARYEQYF.

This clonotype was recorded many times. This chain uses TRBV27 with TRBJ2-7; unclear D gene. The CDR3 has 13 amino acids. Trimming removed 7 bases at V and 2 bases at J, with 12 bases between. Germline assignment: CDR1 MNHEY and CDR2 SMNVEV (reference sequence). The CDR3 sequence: CASKPLSTYEQYF. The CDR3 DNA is TGTGCCAGCAAACCTCTATCGACCTACGAGCAGTACTTC.

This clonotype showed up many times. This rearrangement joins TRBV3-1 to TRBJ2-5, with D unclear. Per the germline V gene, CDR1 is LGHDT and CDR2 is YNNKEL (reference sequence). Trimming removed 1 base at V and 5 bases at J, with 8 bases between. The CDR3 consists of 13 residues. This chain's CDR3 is CASSQGNVETQYF. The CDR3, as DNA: TGTGCCAGCAGCCAAGGTAACGTGGAGACCCAGTACTTC.

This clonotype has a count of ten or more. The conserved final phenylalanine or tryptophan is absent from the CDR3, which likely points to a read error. The chain's CDR3 is CASTLSQGGNQPQHL. The CDR3 DNA is TGTGCCAGCACCCTAAGTCAGGGGGGCAATCAGCCCCAGCATTTG. The chain couples TRBV2 to TRBJ1-5; TRBD1 matches 7 bases. The ends lost 7 bases at V and 2 bases at J; junction bases unmatched: 8. The CDR3 runs to 15 residues. Per germline, CDR1 SNHLY and CDR2 FYNNEI.

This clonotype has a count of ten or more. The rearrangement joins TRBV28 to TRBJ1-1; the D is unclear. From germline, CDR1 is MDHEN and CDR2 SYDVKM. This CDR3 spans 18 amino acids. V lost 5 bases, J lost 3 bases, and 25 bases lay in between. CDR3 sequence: CASSRLWEGKRMDTEAFF. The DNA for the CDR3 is TGTGCCAGCAGTCGCCTCTGGGAGGGCAAAAGAATGGACACTGAAGCTTTCTTT.

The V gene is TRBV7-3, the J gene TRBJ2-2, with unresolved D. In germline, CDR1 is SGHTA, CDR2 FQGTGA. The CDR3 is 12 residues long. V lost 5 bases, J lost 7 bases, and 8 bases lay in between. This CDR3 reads CASSNYRGELFF. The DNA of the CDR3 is TGTGCCAGCAGCAACTACCGCGGGGAGCTGTTTTTT.

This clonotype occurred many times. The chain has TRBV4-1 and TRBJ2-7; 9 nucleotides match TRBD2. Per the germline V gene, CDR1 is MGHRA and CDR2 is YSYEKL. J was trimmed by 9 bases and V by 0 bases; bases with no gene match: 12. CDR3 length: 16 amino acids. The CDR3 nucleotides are TGCGCCAGCAGCCAAGATATTTTGTTAGCGGGGGCGTGGCAGTACTTC. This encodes CASSQDILLAGAWQYF.

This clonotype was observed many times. This CDR3 is CASSLVISGGKAFF. Here the CDR3 DNA reads TGTGCCAGCAGCTTAGTCATTTCTGGGGGGAAAGCTTTCTTT. The chain recombines TRBV7-2 with TRBJ1-1; a weak D match, TRBD1 (5 bases). From germline, CDR1 is SGHTA and CDR2 FQGNSA. With 1 base removed from V and 9 bases from J, the gap between germline ends came to 15 bases. CDR3 length equals 14 residues.

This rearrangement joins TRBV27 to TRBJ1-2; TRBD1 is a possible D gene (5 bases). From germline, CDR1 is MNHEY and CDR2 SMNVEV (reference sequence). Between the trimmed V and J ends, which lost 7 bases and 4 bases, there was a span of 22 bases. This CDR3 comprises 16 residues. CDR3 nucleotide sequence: TGTGCCAGCATCCCTCGACTCAGGGAGCTTATCTATGGCTACACCTTC. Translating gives CASIPRLRELIYGYTF.

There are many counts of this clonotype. The DNA for the CDR3 is TGTGCCAGCAGCTTAGAAGCGGCTAGCGGGACGTCCTACGAGCAGTACTTC. Encoded protein: CASSLEAASGTSYEQYF. The chain uses TRBV7-8 and TRBJ2-7; 9 bases are a match to TRBD2. CDR1 SGHVS and CDR2 FQNEAQ come from the germline V gene. Trimming took 1 base from V and 1 from J; bases not matched to a gene: 8. This CDR3 comprises 17 residues.

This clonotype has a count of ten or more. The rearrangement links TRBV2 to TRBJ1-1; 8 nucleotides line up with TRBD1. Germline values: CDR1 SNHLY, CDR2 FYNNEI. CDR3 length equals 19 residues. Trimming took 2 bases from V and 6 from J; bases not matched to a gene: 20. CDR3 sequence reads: CASSERRQGSIAPTAEAFF. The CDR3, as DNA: TGTGCCAGCAGTGAACGGCGACAGGGGTCGATTGCCCCCACGGCTGAAGCTTTCTTT.

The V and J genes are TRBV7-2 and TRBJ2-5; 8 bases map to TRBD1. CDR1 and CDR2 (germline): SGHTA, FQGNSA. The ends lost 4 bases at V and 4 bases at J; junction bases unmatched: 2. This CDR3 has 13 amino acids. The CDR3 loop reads CASSWTGIETQYF. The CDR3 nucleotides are TGTGCCAGCAGCTGGACAGGGATAGAGACCCAGTACTTC.

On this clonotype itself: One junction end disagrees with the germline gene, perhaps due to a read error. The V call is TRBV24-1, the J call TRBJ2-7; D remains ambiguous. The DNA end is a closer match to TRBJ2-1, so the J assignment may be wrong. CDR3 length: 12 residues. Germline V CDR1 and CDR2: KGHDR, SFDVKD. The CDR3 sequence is CTTKESSYEQFF. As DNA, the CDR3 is TGTACCACCAAGGAAAGCTCCTACGAGCAGTTCTTC.

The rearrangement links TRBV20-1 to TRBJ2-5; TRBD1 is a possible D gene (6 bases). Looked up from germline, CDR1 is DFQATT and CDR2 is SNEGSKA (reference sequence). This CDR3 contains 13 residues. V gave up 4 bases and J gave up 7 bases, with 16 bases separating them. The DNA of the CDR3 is TGCAGTGCTATCCAACAGGGTGGAGGGACCCAGTACTTC. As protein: CSAIQQGGGTQYF.

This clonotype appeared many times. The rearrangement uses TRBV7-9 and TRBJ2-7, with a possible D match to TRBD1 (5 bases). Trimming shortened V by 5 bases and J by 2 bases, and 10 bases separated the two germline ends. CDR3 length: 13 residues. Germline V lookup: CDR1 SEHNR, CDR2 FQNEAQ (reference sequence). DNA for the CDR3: TGTGCCAGCAGCGTCGACAGCCCCTACGAGCAGTACTTC. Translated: CASSVDSPYEQYF. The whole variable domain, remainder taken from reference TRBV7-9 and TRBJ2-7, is DTGVSQNPRHKITKRGQNVTFRCDPISEHNRLYWYRQTLGQGPEFLTYFQNEAQLEKSRLLSDRFSAERPKGSFSTLEIQRTEQGDSAMYLCASSVDSPYEQYFGPGTRLTVT.

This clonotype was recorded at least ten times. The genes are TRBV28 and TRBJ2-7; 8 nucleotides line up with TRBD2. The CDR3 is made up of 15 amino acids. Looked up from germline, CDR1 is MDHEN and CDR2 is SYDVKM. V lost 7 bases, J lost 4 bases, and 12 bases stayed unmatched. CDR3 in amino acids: CASIPGGGQLYEQYF. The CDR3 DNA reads TGTGCCAGCATCCCCGGGGGGGGGCAACTTTACGAGCAGTACTTC.

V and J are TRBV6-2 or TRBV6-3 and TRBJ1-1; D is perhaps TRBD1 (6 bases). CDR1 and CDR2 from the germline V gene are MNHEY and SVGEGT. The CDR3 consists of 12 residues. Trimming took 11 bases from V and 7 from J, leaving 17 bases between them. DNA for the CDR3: TGTGCCTCCCGGCGGGGGCGGGTTGAAGCTTTCTTT. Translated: CASRRGRVEAFF.